A single sample is the source of the 9 T cell receptor beta chains below, sequenced in a study of blood T cell repertoires in COVID-19. Repertoires were generated with immunoSEQ multiplex PCR, while TCRdb's copy carries only in-frame clones and drops some. The sample carries about 52,000 clones, approximately 89% recorded once. The sample consisted of peripheral blood. The receptor source for this set is a man in his fifties or sixties with active COVID-19.

This chain joins TRBV27 and TRBJ2-3; 7 bases align to TRBD2. With 4 bases clipped from V and 4 bases from J, the junction kept 8 bases outside the gene matches. CDR3 length equals 15 residues. Germline V gene data show CDR1 as MNHEY and CDR2 as SMNVEV (reference sequence). The CDR3: CASSSSGRRSDTQYF. CDR3 in DNA: TGTGCCAGCAGTTCTAGCGGTCGAAGATCAGATACGCAGTATTTT.

The rearrangement joins TRBV15 to TRBJ1-1, with unresolved D. CDR1 is LNHNV, CDR2 YYDKDF, per germline (reference sequence). CDR3 length: 13 residues. Trimming removed 1 base from V and 6 bases from J, with 9 bases in between. CDR3 DNA: TGTGCCACCAGCAGAGCGAAGGGAGCTGAAGCTTTCTTT. The encoded protein is CATSRAKGAEAFF.

The chain is built from TRBV19 and TRBJ2-7, with 10 positions matching TRBD1. V shed 6 bases and J 0 bases; nucleotides not matched to a gene: 8. Looked up from germline, CDR1 is LNHDA and CDR2 is SQIVND (reference sequence). This CDR3 contains 16 residues. In DNA form, the CDR3 reads TGTGCCAGTAGACAAACCGGGACAGGGGACTCCTACGAGCAGTACTTC. Protein product: CASRQTGTGDSYEQYF.

The chain links TRBV10-3 to TRBJ1-4; D unresolved. Germline V lookup: CDR1 ENHRY, CDR2 SYGVKD. V was pared by 3 bases and J by 14 bases, with 10 bases between. The CDR3 consists of 11 residues. For the CDR3, the DNA is TGTGCCATCAGTGACGGGGTTCTTCTGTTTTTT. It specifies CAISDGVLLFF.

The chain employs TRBV28 and TRBJ2-7, with 7 bases aligning to TRBD1. Germline assignment: CDR1 MDHEN and CDR2 SYDVKM. V shed 6 bases, J shed 5 bases, and the junction held 7 bases outside the gene matches. This CDR3 spans 13 amino acids. In nucleotides, the CDR3 is TGTGCCAGCAGCTCGGGACAGAACCACGAGCAGTACTTC. Translated: CASSSGQNHEQYF.

This chain joins TRBV7-9 and TRBJ2-1; TRBD2 is a possible D gene (7 bases). Looked up from germline, CDR1 is SEHNR and CDR2 is FQNEAQ (reference sequence). Trimming cost V 7 bases and J 0 bases, with 22 bases left between them. CDR3 length: 18 residues. CDR3 sequence (DNA): TGTGCCAGCATCAACCCTGGGGGGGGCGGGAGCTCCTACAATGAGCAGTTCTTC. Protein sequence: CASINPGGGGSSYNEQFF.

This clone was detected once. The V and J genes are TRBV5-1 and TRBJ2-3; D not resolved. CDR3 length: 15 amino acids. The ends were cut back, 1 base at V and 0 bases at J, with 9 bases in the middle. Looked up from germline, CDR1 is SGHRS and CDR2 is YFSETQ. In nucleotides, the CDR3 is TGCGCCAGCAGCTTGAATGGAGATAGCACAGATACGCAGTATTTT. It translates to CASSLNGDSTDTQYF.

The rearrangement uses TRBV7-3 and TRBJ2-7, with 12 positions matching TRBD1. This CDR3 spans 15 amino acids. Looked up from germline, CDR1 is SGHTA and CDR2 is FQGTGA. With 1 base clipped from V and 9 bases from J, the junction kept 7 bases outside the gene matches. The CDR3 is CASSLNQGTGGRQYF. As DNA, the CDR3 is TGTGCCAGCAGCTTAAATCAAGGGACAGGGGGCAGGCAGTACTTC.

This clone was found a few times. The CDR3 here is CASSVGANQPQHF. In nucleotides, the CDR3 is TGTGCCAGCTCCGTTGGGGCTAATCAGCCCCAGCATTTT. This chain uses TRBV7-2 with TRBJ1-5; possible D gene TRBD1, 5 bases. CDR1 SGHTA and CDR2 FQGNSA come from the germline V gene. Trimming took 8 bases from V and 4 from J, leaving 12 bases between them. CDR3 size: 13 residues.